The 18 T cell receptor beta chains reported below all come from one sample, sequenced in a study of blood T cell repertoires in COVID-19 (TCRdb year 2020). The library was prepared using the immunoSEQ multiplex PCR assay. Imported from immuneACCESS, the table was reduced by TCRdb to in-frame sequences with V and J called. These copies leave out some clones; in studies compared against another copy, an unresolved V gene accounts for under half, and the cause of the remainder is not known. Here the sample has under 200,000 clones; roughly 83% occur a single time. More than 1.5% of the sample is taken by the ten largest. Input material: peripheral blood. Every receptor here comes from a human donor in a cohort sampled during active COVID-19.

The CDR3 DNA reads TGTGCTAGTGCCTCGTATAGCAATCAGCCCCAGCATTTT. Protein sequence: CASASYSNQPQHF. The chain combines TRBV12-5 with TRBJ1-5; D gene uncertain. Trimming removed 7 bases at V and 0 bases at J, with 7 bases between. The CDR3 extends over 13 amino acids. CDR1 is LGHNT and CDR2 is FRNRAP in the germline V gene.

This chain links TRBV11-2 with TRBJ2-5, with D possibly TRBD2 on 5 matching bases. The CDR3 is made up of 15 amino acids. The germline V and J ends were trimmed by 5 bases and 5 bases, with 18 bases remaining between them. CDR1 is SGHAT and CDR2 is FQNNGV in the germline V gene. The CDR3 is CASSDKRLGGETQYF. CDR3 sequence (DNA): TGTGCCAGCAGCGACAAACGTCTAGGCGGGGAGACCCAGTACTTC.

This clone was detected only a few times. Here the CDR3 DNA reads TGCGCCAGCAGCTGCGGGGGCGGGGGCTTGAACACCGGGGAGCTGTTTTTT. It codes for CASSCGGGGLNTGELFF. The J gene is TRBJ2-2, the V gene TRBV5-1; D perhaps matches TRBD2 (7 bases). The germline V gene has CDR1 SGHRS and CDR2 YFSETQ. The CDR3 is 17 amino acids. The V and J ends lost 3 bases and 1 base respectively, with 16 bases between them.

Here the CDR3 DNA reads TGCGCCAGCAGCCCCAGGGAGGAACACGGGGAGCTGTTTTTT. It specifies CASSPREEHGELFF. The rearrangement uses TRBV4-3 and TRBJ2-2, with D perhaps TRBD2 (6 bases). The V gene's germline CDR1 is LGHNA and CDR2 YSLEER. The CDR3 loop spans 14 amino acids. Trimming took 4 bases from V and 7 from J, leaving 13 bases between them.

The genes are TRBV28 and TRBJ1-5; weak D call: TRBD1 (5 bases). Germline CDR1 is MDHEN and CDR2 is SYDVKM. The CDR3 has 17 amino acids. V was trimmed by 3 bases and J by 2 bases, leaving 17 bases between them. CDR3 residues: CASSFSRVSGGNQPQHF. CDR3 sequence (DNA): TGTGCCAGCAGTTTTTCCAGGGTTTCTGGGGGCAATCAGCCCCAGCATTTT.

V gene TRBV6-1 combines with J gene TRBJ2-7, with a tentative D call TRBD1 (5 bases). With 1 base removed from V and 11 bases from J, the gap between germline ends came to 15 bases. This CDR3 region has 13 residues. Germline values: CDR1 MNHNS, CDR2 SASEGT. The CDR3: CASSEGGREVEYF. As DNA, the CDR3 is TGTGCCAGCAGTGAAGGCGGCAGGGAAGTGGAGTACTTC.

J is TRBJ1-2 and V is TRBV4-1, with a possible D match to TRBD1 (6 bases). Germline loops: CDR1 MGHRA, CDR2 YSYEKL. V lost 0 bases, J lost 5 bases, and 16 bases lay in between. This CDR3 comprises 16 residues. The CDR3 is CASSQEVSGVGYGYTF. Written as DNA, the CDR3 is TGCGCCAGCAGCCAAGAAGTCTCAGGGGTAGGGTATGGCTACACCTTC.

The chain uses TRBV7-2 and TRBJ2-7; 7 bases line up with TRBD1. The CDR3 sequence is 14 residues long. V dropped 5 bases and J dropped 3; count of bases not matched to a gene: 7. Germline CDR1 reads SGHTA; CDR2 reads FQGNSA. CDR3 DNA sequence: TGTGCCAGCAGCCCCAGGGACAGCTACTACGAGCAGTACTTC. It codes for CASSPRDSYYEQYF.

This chain uses TRBV19 with TRBJ2-7, with 9 bases aligning to TRBD1. With 5 bases clipped from V and 5 bases from J, the junction kept 7 bases outside the gene matches. Germline loops: CDR1 LNHDA, CDR2 SQIVND (reference sequence). The CDR3 is 14 residues long. CDR3 nucleotide sequence: TGTGCCAGTAGTGAAGACAGGGGGTCAGACGAGCAGTACTTC. This encodes CASSEDRGSDEQYF.

V usage is TRBV2 and J usage is TRBJ1-4, with 9 bases matching TRBD1. Germline V gene lookup returns CDR1 SNHLY and CDR2 FYNNEI. V lost 6 bases and J lost 7; bases outside the gene matches: 6. This CDR3 comprises 14 residues. The CDR3 bases are TGTGCCAGCAGACCCGGGACAGGGAGTGAAAAACTGTTTTTT. Translated: CASRPGTGSEKLFF.

V usage is TRBV5-5 and J usage is TRBJ1-4; possible D gene TRBD1, 5 bases. V was shortened by 2 bases and J by 6 bases, with 11 bases between the two germline ends. Germline V gene lookup returns CDR1 SGHKS and CDR2 YYEKEE (reference sequence). This CDR3 has 14 amino acids. CDR3 coding DNA: TGTGCCAGCAGCTTCACCGGGGGGGATGAAAAACTGTTTTTT. It encodes CASSFTGGDEKLFF. The variable domain in full, completed from reference TRBV5-5 and TRBJ1-4, reads DAGVTQSPTHLIKTRGQQVTLRCSPISGHKSVSWYQQVLGQGPQFIFQYYEKEERGRGNFPDRFSARQFPNYSSELNVNALLLGDSALYLCASSFTGGDEKLFFGSGTQLSVL.

The chain employs TRBV4-1 and TRBJ2-7; the D gene is possibly TRBD1 (6 bases). This CDR3 has 14 residues. V was clipped by 0 bases and J by 2 bases, with 8 bases between them. Per germline, CDR1 MGHRA and CDR2 YSYEKL. DNA of the CDR3: TGCGCCAGCAGCCAAGACAGGGGCGCCTACGAGCAGTACTTC. The encoded protein is CASSQDRGAYEQYF.

The V call is TRBV27, the J call TRBJ2-5; the D gene is possibly TRBD1 (5 bases). The germline V gene encodes CDR1 MNHEY and CDR2 SMNVEV (reference sequence). The CDR3 spans 14 residues. With 5 bases removed from V and 5 bases from J, the gap between germline ends came to 15 bases. The CDR3 region is CASSDRQFGETQYF. In DNA, the CDR3 is TGTGCCAGCAGTGATAGACAGTTTGGGGAGACCCAGTACTTC.

This clone has a handful of counts. This chain links TRBV4-1 with TRBJ1-1; D remains unclear. The CDR3 extends over 15 amino acids. The ends were cut back, 4 bases at V and 1 base at J, with 13 bases in the middle. Germline loops: CDR1 MGHRA, CDR2 YSYEKL. The CDR3: CASSPIEGRNTEAFF. The CDR3 DNA sequence: TGCGCCAGCAGCCCAATAGAAGGGAGGAACACTGAAGCTTTCTTT.

The table lists this clone with a few counts. This CDR3 reads CASSDSGTSGYNEQFF. The CDR3 DNA sequence: TGTGCCAGCAGTGACTCCGGGACTAGCGGCTACAATGAGCAGTTCTTC. The chain recombines TRBV6-4 with TRBJ2-1; 11 bases match TRBD2. V shed 0 bases and J 3 bases; nucleotides not matched to a gene: 1. Germline CDR1 MRHNA, CDR2 SNTAGT. The CDR3 consists of 16 residues.

This clone was detected a few times. The gene calls are TRBV10-1 and TRBJ2-7; D remains unclear. Trimming shortened V by 0 bases and J by 6 bases, and 12 bases separated the two germline ends. The CDR3 is 14 amino acids. Germline CDR1 and CDR2: WNHNN and SYGVQD (reference sequence). The CDR3 coding sequence is TGCGCCAGCAGTGAGTCGGGCCCTCCCCGCGAGCAGTACTTC. This translates into CASSESGPPREQYF.

The chain carries TRBV7-2 and TRBJ2-1; 14 positions agree with TRBD2. After removal of 0 bases from V and 8 bases from J, the junction contained 6 bases not matched to a gene. From germline, CDR1 is SGHTA and CDR2 FQGNSA. There are 17 residues in the CDR3. CDR3 sequence (DNA): TGTGCCAGCAGCTTAGCGACGGGGACTAGCGGGAGTCATGAGCAGTTCTTC. This translates into CASSLATGTSGSHEQFF.

The chain carries TRBV28 and TRBJ1-4; 8 bases are shared with TRBD1. Germline CDR1 and CDR2: MDHEN and SYDVKM. CDR3 size: 15 residues. J gave up 4 bases and V 6 bases, and 7 bases lay outside the gene matches. The DNA for the CDR3 is TGTGCCAGCAGCCCAACAGGGGGTGGTAATGAAAAACTGTTTTTT. Amino acids: CASSPTGGGNEKLFF.